Following are 16 T cell receptor beta chains from one sample sequenced in a study of T cells in Graves' hyperthyroidism and ophthalmopathy. The CDR3 regions of TCR beta were amplified from RNA transcripts. HTBI primers drove first-round RT-PCR of the TCR CDR3. One entry per CDR3 protein results from TCRdb running MiXCR on the multiplex PCR reads. This table has under 300,000 distinct CDR3 sequences, less than 30% appearing once. Source material: blood. Receptor source: a man aged 40-49 years with Graves' hyperthyroidism that later progressed to Graves' ophthalmopathy.

This clonotype was observed many times. This chain connects TRBV18 to TRBJ1-1, with D perhaps matching TRBD1 (6 bases). The CDR3 extends over 14 amino acids. V shed 6 bases and J shed 4 bases, with 15 bases lying between them. Germline lookup yields CDR1 KGHSH and CDR2 LQKENI. CDR3 in amino acids: CASSFTGLSTEAFF. CDR3 DNA sequence: TGTGCCAGCTCCTTTACAGGGTTGAGCACTGAAGCTTTCTTT. Together with reference TRBV18 and TRBJ1-1, the CDR3 gives the full variable domain: NAGVMQNPRHLVRRRGQEARLRCSPMKGHSHVYWYRQLPEEGLKFMVYLQKENIIDESGMPKERFSAEFPKEGPSILRIQQVVRGDSAAYFCASSFTGLSTEAFFGQGTRLTVV.

This clonotype occurred many times. J is TRBJ1-5 and V is TRBV7-2; D is possibly TRBD1 (5 bases). Germline values: CDR1 SGHTA, CDR2 FQGNSA. The V end was cut by 0 bases, the J end by 3 bases, with 9 bases between. The CDR3 has 15 residues. The CDR3 DNA reads TGTGCCAGCAGCTTAGCGGGGACCGACAATCAGCCCCAGCATTTT. Protein sequence: CASSLAGTDNQPQHF.

This clonotype was counted a few times. The V and J genes are TRBV30 and TRBJ2-3; D is perhaps TRBD1 or TRBD2 (5 bases each). Germline V gene data show CDR1 as GTSNPN and CDR2 as SVGIG (reference sequence). The CDR3 has 15 residues. Between the trimmed V and J ends, which lost 0 bases and 2 bases, there was a span of 12 bases. This CDR3 is CAWSVGGEDTDTQYF. Written as DNA, the CDR3 is TGTGCCTGGAGTGTTGGGGGAGAGGACACAGATACGCAGTATTTT.

Many counts were recorded for this clonotype. The rearrangement uses TRBV24-1 and TRBJ1-1; unclear D gene. V lost 9 bases and J 0 bases, leaving 16 bases between the germline ends. Germline assignment: CDR1 KGHDR and CDR2 SFDVKD. The CDR3 totals 15 residues. CDR3 DNA: TGTGCCACCTCCGATGGCGGCCTTCTGAACACTGAAGCTTTCTTT. Amino acid sequence: CATSDGGLLNTEAFF.

The table lists this clonotype with many counts. This chain joins TRBV10-3 and TRBJ2-2; no clear D gene. The CDR3 is made up of 14 amino acids. CDR1 ENHRY and CDR2 SYGVKD come from the germline V gene. Trimming removed 6 bases from V and 1 base from J, with 9 bases in between. CDR3 sequence (DNA): TGTGCCATCAGGCTCGAATTGAACACCGGGGAGCTGTTTTTT. It is translated as CAIRLELNTGELFF.

This clonotype was counted at least ten times. CDR3 amino acids: CATSPSPGLAGRYEQYF. The CDR3 DNA sequence: TGTGCCACCAGTCCGTCGCCGGGACTAGCGGGAAGGTACGAGCAGTACTTC. V and J are TRBV24-1 and TRBJ2-7; 13 bases fit TRBD2. Germline loops: CDR1 KGHDR, CDR2 SFDVKD. The CDR3 contains 17 residues. With 6 bases clipped from V and 4 bases from J, the junction kept 11 bases outside the gene matches.

There are many counts of this clonotype. The chain links TRBV29-1 to TRBJ2-7; no clear D gene. The CDR3 is 12 residues long. V lost 2 bases and J 2 bases, leaving 7 bases between the germline ends. Germline V CDR1 and CDR2: SQVTM, ANQGSEA. CDR3 bases: TGCAGCGTTGAATGGCCCCCCTACGAGCAGTACTTC. It translates to CSVEWPPYEQYF.

This chain links TRBV12-3 or TRBV12-4 with TRBJ2-5; TRBD2 is a possible D gene (6 bases). Trimming took 4 bases from V and 5 from J, leaving 14 bases between them. This CDR3 region has 14 residues. In DNA form, the CDR3 reads TGTGCCAGCAGTTCTGGACTATTGAGCGAGACCCAGTACTTC. Its protein is CASSSGLLSETQYF.

This clonotype was found many times. The V call is TRBV6-5, the J call TRBJ1-1, with 9 nucleotides matching TRBD1. Losses at the gene ends were 2 bases for V and 5 bases for J; bases not matched to a gene: 9. The germline CDR1 and CDR2 sequences are MNHEY and SVGAGI. This CDR3 is 16 amino acids long. The CDR3 loop reads CASSYAQGALGTEAFF. Written as DNA, the CDR3 is TGTGCCAGCAGTTACGCACAGGGGGCTCTAGGGACTGAAGCTTTCTTT.

This clonotype appeared many times. The chain is built from TRBV5-1 and TRBJ2-5; 9 nucleotides line up with TRBD1. V lost 1 base and J lost 4; bases outside the gene matches: 2. CDR3 length: 14 amino acids. The germline CDR1 and CDR2 sequences are SGHRS and YFSETQ. The CDR3 protein is CASSLRTGVETQYF. In nucleotides, the CDR3 is TGCGCCAGCAGCTTGAGGACAGGGGTAGAGACCCAGTACTTC.

This clonotype was seen a few times. The rearrangement links TRBV12-3 or TRBV12-4 to TRBJ1-5; the D is unclear. This CDR3 contains 13 residues. V was cut by 3 bases and J by 6 bases, with 9 bases left in between. The CDR3 DNA sequence: TGTGCCAGCAGTTTGGGGAGAGTTCAGCCCCAGCATTTT. Residues: CASSLGRVQPQHF.

This clonotype appeared many times. The rearrangement joins TRBV18 to TRBJ2-2, with D tentatively TRBD1 or TRBD2 (5 bases each). Trimming left V 1 base short and J 11 bases short, with 8 bases between. The CDR3 has 12 residues. Germline CDR1 and CDR2: KGHSH and LQKENI. Written as DNA, the CDR3 is TGTGCCAGCTCACCACGGGACCGAGAGCTGTTTTTT. Protein product: CASSPRDRELFF.

The sample holds many counts of this clonotype. The chain links TRBV30 to TRBJ2-2; 8 bases agree with TRBD1. CDR1 is GTSNPN, CDR2 SVGIG, per germline (reference sequence). Trimming at V came to 4 bases and at J to 4 bases, leaving 2 bases not matched to a gene. The CDR3 consists of 13 residues. CDR3 amino acids: CAWNRGFTGELFF. CDR3 bases: TGTGCCTGGAACAGGGGGTTCACCGGGGAGCTGTTTTTT.

The sample holds many counts of this clonotype. The V call is TRBV6-5, the J call TRBJ2-7; D uncertain. Germline V gene data show CDR1 as MNHEY and CDR2 as SVGAGI. V shed 0 bases and J shed 4 bases, with 16 bases lying between them. CDR3 length: 16 amino acids. Here the CDR3 DNA reads TGTGCCAGCAGTTACTCGTCTTCCGGACGGATGTACGAGCAGTACTTC. This codes for CASSYSSSGRMYEQYF.

There are a few counts of this clonotype. This rearrangement joins TRBV12-3 or TRBV12-4 to TRBJ2-6; weak D call: TRBD1 (5 bases). The V and J ends lost 0 bases and 0 bases respectively, with 12 bases between them. The CDR3 consists of 18 residues. The CDR3 sequence is CASSLAQGGASGANVLTF. The CDR3 bases are TGTGCCAGCAGTTTAGCGCAGGGCGGCGCCTCTGGGGCCAACGTCCTGACTTTC.

This rearrangement joins TRBV6-2 or TRBV6-3 to TRBJ2-5; D gene ambiguous. The length of the CDR3 is 15 residues. V dropped 8 bases and J dropped 1 base, with 17 bases sitting between them. Germline-derived CDR1 and CDR2 are MNHEY and SVGEGT. The CDR3 DNA reads as TGTGCCAGCCGAAGAGCCGAGGCCTCCCAAGAGACCCAGTACTTC. Residues: CASRRAEASQETQYF.